This TCR beta chain was sequenced during a study of blood T cell repertoires in COVID-19. Looking at the study overall: COVID-19 samples, acute and convalescent, were from the United States, Italy and Spain.

Clones were sequenced by immunoSEQ multiplex PCR, and TCRdb holds only the in-frame ones, with some missing. This table holds approximately 360,000 clones, around 83% found once. Participants had their cohort set by participant-reported clinical history. Trimming left V 7 bases short and J 7 bases short, with 23 bases between. The CDR3 is 15 amino acids. CDR1 is MNHEY, CDR2 SVGAGI, per germline. This chain links TRBV6-5 with TRBJ2-7, with TRBD1 as a possible D gene (6 bases). Source material: PBMCs or T cells enriched from blood (not recorded which). The clonotype comes from a woman in her forties or fifties who had recovered from COVID-19. The CDR3 spells CASNPSTKGVGEQYF. In nucleotides, the CDR3 is TGTGCCAGCAACCCATCGACGAAGGGGGTAGGTGAGCAGTACTTC.